The 3 T cell receptor beta chains in this list originate from one sample, sequenced in a study of monozygotic twins with inflammatory bowel disease. Using the 5' RACE reads, TCRdb records one entry per CDR3 protein without DNA. The sample has 110,000 to 150,000 distinct CDR3 sequences, and its top ten clones hold 1% to 1.5%. The specimen sequenced was blood. All receptors derive from a human donor with ulcerative colitis or Crohn's disease, or a healthy co-twin of an affected twin (not recorded which).

The chain carries TRBV20-1 and TRBJ2-2. The germline V gene encodes CDR1 DFQATT and CDR2 SNEGSKA (reference sequence). The CDR3 sequence is 15 residues long. This chain's CDR3 is CSARDLLARDGELFF.

The chain employs TRBV27 and TRBJ2-5; as DNA is missing, the TRBD2 call by TCRdb cannot be tested. This CDR3 is built from 17 residues. Germline-derived CDR1 and CDR2 are MNHEY and SMNVEV (reference sequence). The CDR3 sequence is CASSLSFQGEEGETQYF.

The rearrangement links TRBV15 to TRBJ2-2; TCRdb calls TRBD1, which cannot be checked without DNA. The CDR3 length is 16 residues. The germline V gene has CDR1 LNHNV and CDR2 YYDKDF (reference sequence). This chain's CDR3 is CATSRDLAGGTGELFF.